This T cell receptor beta chain came from a study of PD-1 blockade in classical Hodgkin lymphoma. Study observations and caveats: Similar baseline diversity was found in complete responders and newly diagnosed patients.

Indicated time point: cycle 4 day 1 (C4D1), after more than five weeks of nivolumab. Every patient had relapsed following autologous stem cell transplantation, and cohorts differed in brentuximab vedotin exposure. Thawed PBMCs underwent magnetic negative selection to yield purified CD4+ T cells. Generated by immunoSEQ multiplex PCR, the TCRdb table keeps only in-frame clones and is missing some. Of tens of thousands of clones in the sample, 86% were seen once. The CDR3 extends over 15 amino acids. Germline CDR1 MGHRA, CDR2 YSYEKL. Losses at the gene ends were 1 base for V and 5 bases for J; bases not matched to a gene: 6. In the case of this clone: The antigen remains undetermined.

This specimen was CD4+ T cells from blood, taken before the fourth cycle of nivolumab. The chain recombines TRBV4-1 with TRBJ2-5, with 8 bases identical to TRBD2. The TCR sequence derives from a human donor with classical Hodgkin lymphoma. The CDR3 DNA reads as TGCGCCAGCAGCCAAGGGGTAGCGGGGCGGGAGACCCAGTACTTC. This sequence encodes CASSQGVAGRETQYF.